These T cell receptor beta chains were read from a single sample in a study of T cell changes during pregnancy in multiple sclerosis. Profiled with immunoSEQ multiplex PCR; TCRdb holds only in-frame clones, not every one. The profile shows roughly 61,000 clones, roughly 94% of them singletons. Source: CD8+ T cells from peripheral blood mononuclear cells, taken after pregnancy. The source of these receptors is a female donor with multiple sclerosis, enrolled in a pregnancy study. CDR3s leave out the opening cysteine and the closing phenylalanine or tryptophan. Clone size is shown for a subset of rows, as once, few, many or a class of expanded clone.

j_call v_call clone_size cdr3_aa
TRBJ2-7 TRBV4-2 NA ASSLTSGSSYEQY
TRBJ1-1 TRBV13 NA ASRQSLNTEAF
TRBJ2-3 TRBV5-4 NA ASSWGQPDARFGDTQY
TRBJ2-3 TRBV6-4 NA ASSERSTDTQY
TRBJ1-2 TRBV27 once ASTTRDSPVRGHGYT
TRBJ2-7 TRBV6-1 once ASSEGQTYEQY
TRBJ2-3 TRBV6-1 NA ASSENLMGPILGTPDTQY
TRBJ2-1 TRBV7-9 NA ASSSGEDDSYNEQF
TRBJ2-3 TRBV30 NA AWSEGLVSTDTQY
TRBJ2-7 TRBV25-1 NA ASSPEATAYEQY
TRBJ1-1 TRBV27 NA ASQTGNTEAF
TRBJ1-2 TRBV7-6 NA ASSSLDRGRYPT